These T cell receptor beta chains were read from a single sample in a study of blood T cell repertoires in COVID-19. Generated by immunoSEQ multiplex PCR, the TCRdb table keeps only in-frame clones and is missing some. The sample lists 320,000 or so clones; approximately 81% were seen once. The sample consisted of PBMCs or T cells enriched from blood (not recorded which). Source of these receptors: a woman in her 30s who had been exposed to COVID-19. Each CDR3 is given with its conserved first and last residue. A D gene is named only where the DNA matches it firmly. The size of a clone is reported for some rows only, either as once, few or many, or as a class for expanded clones.

d_call	clone_size	j_call	cdr3_length	v_call	cdr3_nt	cdr3_aa
-	-	TRBJ1-1	14	TRBV5-6	TGTGCCAGCAGCTTCGGAGGGACCGACACTGAAGCTTTCTTT	CASSFGGTDTEAFF
-	-	TRBJ2-3	15	TRBV2	TGTGCCAGCAGTGAATCCTTAGATAGCACAGATACGCAGTATTTT	CASSESLDSTDTQYF
-	-	TRBJ1-2	13	TRBV7-3	TGTGCCAGCAGCTTAAGGTCAGGGGACGGCTACACCTTC	CASSLRSGDGYTF
-	-	TRBJ1-2	13	TRBV28	TGTGCCGAGTCCGGCAGGGCTAACTATGGCTACACCTTC	CAESGRANYGYTF
TRBD1	-	TRBJ1-2	12	TRBV10-3	TGTGCCATCAGTAGGGACAGCTATGGCTACACCTTC	CAISRDSYGYTF
TRBD2	-	TRBJ2-1	14	TRBV5-1	TGCGCCAGCAGCCCGGGACTAGAAATCAGTGAGCAGTTCTTC	CASSPGLEISEQFF
-	-	TRBJ1-5	12	TRBV6-4	TGTGCCAGCATGGTCGGGTATCAGCCCCAGCATTTT	CASMVGYQPQHF
TRBD1	-	TRBJ2-2	14	TRBV19	TGTGCCAGTAGTCGACAGGGATACACCGGGGAGCTGTTTTTT	CASSRQGYTGELFF
TRBD1	-	TRBJ1-5	15	TRBV4-1	TGCGCCAGCAGCCCTGGACAGGGTACAAATCAGCCCCAGCATTTT	CASSPGQGTNQPQHF
-	-	TRBJ1-2	13	TRBV3-1/TRBV3-2	TGTGCCAGCAGCCAAGACCCCTCAGCGGGCTACACCTTC	CASSQDPSAGYTF
TRBD1	-	TRBJ2-7	14	TRBV28	TGTGCCAGCCGCGGGACAGGGGGCATCTACGAGCAGTACTTC	CASRGTGGIYEQYF
TRBD2	-	TRBJ2-3	15	TRBV5-1	TGCGCCAGCAGGGCCTCTAGCGGCAGCACAGATACGCAGTATTTT	CASRASSGSTDTQYF
TRBD1	-	TRBJ1-2	15	TRBV16	TGTGCCAGCAGCTCCCGGGACAGGTCTAACTATGGCTACACCTTC	CASSSRDRSNYGYTF
TRBD2	-	TRBJ2-6	15	TRBV15	TGTGCCACCAGCACTAGCGGCTCTGGGGCCAACGTCCTGACTTTC	CATSTSGSGANVLTF
-	-	TRBJ1-2	12	TRBV24-1	TGTGCCACCAGTGGTCCCGGCTATGGCTACACCTTC	CATSGPGYGYTF
-	-	TRBJ2-1	16	TRBV19	TGTGCCAGTAGTATAGATCAGAGTCGAGGTTACAATGAGCAGTTCTTC	CASSIDQSRGYNEQFF
-	once	TRBJ1-6	16	TRBV6-5	TGTGCCAGCAGTTACGGATCAGGCTCCTATAATTCACCCCTCCACTTT	CASSYGSGSYNSPLHF
TRBD1	-	TRBJ2-1	15	TRBV6-6	TGTGCCAGCAGTTCTTCCGGGACAGTATACAATGAGCAGTTCTTC	CASSSSGTVYNEQFF
-	-	TRBJ1-2	14	TRBV7-2	TGTGCCAGCAGTCTCGGGACATCGTCCTATGGCTACACCTTC	CASSLGTSSYGYTF
TRBD2	-	TRBJ2-1	16	TRBV6-5	TGTGCCAGCAGTTACTTCCCCGGGCTAGCGGGGAATGAGCAGTTCTTC	CASSYFPGLAGNEQFF
-	-	TRBJ2-6	13	TRBV7-3	TGTGCCAGCAGCGAGCTTGGGGCCAACGTCCTGACTTTC	CASSELGANVLTF
TRBD1	few	TRBJ1-4	15	TRBV30	TGTGCCTGGACCCGGACAGGGGCGGTAAATGAAAAACTGTTTTTT	CAWTRTGAVNEKLFF
-	-	TRBJ2-4	14	TRBV4-3	TGCGCCAGCAGCCAAGAAAACAGTCCTGACATTCAGTACTTC	CASSQENSPDIQYF